This T cell receptor (beta chain) was sequenced in a study of T cell repertoires in cytomegalovirus infection. CDR1 MNHEY and CDR2 SMNVEV come from the germline V gene (reference sequence). Trimming cost V 5 bases and J 3 bases, with 7 bases left between them. This CDR3 is built from 12 residues. A single record per CDR3 protein comes from TCRdb applying MiXCR to the reads. Counted here are tens of thousands of distinct CDR3 sequences, around 28% occurring once; the ten biggest clones make up 59%. This clonotype has just one count. Its cognate antigen is unknown. This TCR was recovered from a human donor in good health (CMV status not recorded). Some clones in this sample may be carry-over from other donors' samples. The J gene is TRBJ2-5, the V gene TRBV27; unclear D gene. The sample was CD8+ T cells from cultured PBMCs, taken from culture after CMV antigen stimulation. The CDR3 DNA sequence: TGTGCCAGCAGTGGCCCCGAAGAGACCCAGTACTTC. Its translation: CASSGPEETQYF.